The next 15 T cell receptor beta chains were all read from a single sample in a study of T cell responses to AZD1222 COVID-19 vaccine. Clones were read by immunoSEQ multiplex PCR, and TCRdb kept only the in-frame ones, dropping some. Of roughly 140,000 clones detected, about 87% appear once; the ten largest clones hold approximately 3.1%. The specimen comprised peripheral blood, sampled on day 0 of MenACWY control vaccination. These receptor sequences come from an adult in good health.

This chain links TRBV6-5 with TRBJ2-7; D is possibly TRBD2 (6 bases). The CDR3 covers 15 residues. V dropped 0 bases and J dropped 0 bases, with 9 bases sitting between them. The germline V gene encodes CDR1 MNHEY and CDR2 SVGAGI. The CDR3 loop reads CASSYSGGDSYEQYF. CDR3 DNA sequence: TGTGCCAGCAGTTACTCTGGCGGGGACTCCTACGAGCAGTACTTC.

This chain links TRBV12-3 or TRBV12-4 with TRBJ1-1; no clear D. V lost 6 bases to trimming and J lost 1 base, with 9 bases between them. The CDR3 is made up of 13 amino acids. The CDR3 sequence: CASSKDRNTEAFF. The DNA of the CDR3 is TGTGCCAGCAGCAAGGACCGGAACACTGAAGCTTTCTTT.

This rearrangement joins TRBV4-2 to TRBJ2-1; TRBD2 aligns across 11 bases. The germline V gene has CDR1 LGHNA and CDR2 YNFKEQ. With 2 bases clipped from V and 4 bases from J, the junction kept 10 bases outside the gene matches. This CDR3 contains 18 residues. Here the CDR3 reads CASSQTTSTSGGYNEQFF. DNA for the CDR3: TGTGCCAGCAGCCAAACCACCTCAACTAGCGGGGGATACAATGAGCAGTTCTTC.

This chain uses TRBV6-5 with TRBJ2-3; TRBD2 matches 10 bases. J gave up 5 bases and V 2 bases, and 7 bases lay outside the gene matches. The CDR3 has 16 residues. In germline, CDR1 is MNHEY, CDR2 SVGAGI. CDR3 sequence (DNA): TGTGCCAGCAGTTACGGGGCTAGCGGGGGTGTAGATACGCAGTATTTT. This translates into CASSYGASGGVDTQYF.

This clone was detected only once. The chain links TRBV24-1 to TRBJ1-2, with D maybe TRBD1 (5 bases). The CDR3 is 15 amino acids. Germline loops: CDR1 KGHDR, CDR2 SFDVKD. V was pared by 4 bases and J by 1 base, with 12 bases between. The CDR3, as DNA: TGTGCCACCAGTGACAGGGACGCTAGTAACTATGGCTACACCTTC. It codes for CATSDRDASNYGYTF.

The chain employs TRBV30 and TRBJ2-1; D might be TRBD2 (5 bases). Germline CDR1 GTSNPN, CDR2 SVGIG (reference sequence). This CDR3 contains 13 residues. V was pared by 4 bases and J by 1 base, with 8 bases between. CDR3: CAWNPGSYNEQFF. The CDR3 coding sequence is TGTGCCTGGAATCCGGGGTCCTACAATGAGCAGTTCTTC.

This clone occurred once. V gene TRBV7-2 combines with J gene TRBJ2-4; D is uncertain. This CDR3 comprises 13 residues. The ends were cut back, 5 bases at V and 4 bases at J, with 9 bases in the middle. Looked up from germline, CDR1 is SGHTA and CDR2 is FQGNSA. CDR3 in amino acids: CASSPPTKNIQYF. For the CDR3, the DNA is TGTGCCAGCAGCCCGCCGACAAAAAACATTCAGTACTTC.

This clone was seen repeatedly, ten times or more. The rearrangement uses TRBV18 and TRBJ2-1; 10 bases align to TRBD2. The germline V gene encodes CDR1 KGHSH and CDR2 LQKENI. The V gene end was trimmed by 6 bases and the J gene end by 6 bases; junction bases not matched to a gene: 8. The CDR3 length is 15 residues. The CDR3 DNA follows: TGTGCCAGCTCTCTGCCCCCTAGCGGGGGCAATGAGCAGTTCTTC. It codes for CASSLPPSGGNEQFF.

This clone appeared once. The genes are TRBV9 and TRBJ2-3; D not certain. The V gene lost 0 bases and the J gene lost 2 bases, with 7 bases spanning the gap. Looked up from germline, CDR1 is SGDLS and CDR2 is YYNGEE. CDR3 size: 14 residues. For the CDR3, the DNA is TGTGCCAGCAGCGTAGAGTCCGACACAGATACGCAGTATTTT. This sequence encodes CASSVESDTDTQYF.

The V call is TRBV28, the J call TRBJ2-6; either TRBD1 or TRBD2 may fit D (5 bases each). Germline values: CDR1 MDHEN, CDR2 SYDVKM. Trimming took off 3 bases at V and 4 bases at J, with 13 bases between the two ends. The CDR3 has 16 amino acids. The CDR3: CASSFSRGFGANVLTF. The CDR3 nucleotides read TGTGCCAGCAGTTTTTCGAGGGGCTTCGGGGCCAACGTCCTGACTTTC.

The chain couples TRBV4-2 to TRBJ2-2, with 7 bases lining up with TRBD1. This CDR3 is 16 amino acids long. Germline V gene lookup returns CDR1 LGHNA and CDR2 YNFKEQ. Germline trimming cut 0 bases from V and 6 bases from J; bases unmatched to any gene: 7. CDR3 bases: TGTGCCAGCAGCCAAGAGGGGGACAGCTGGTCCGGGGAGCTGTTTTTT. It codes for CASSQEGDSWSGELFF.

The genes are TRBV19 and TRBJ1-6, with 9 bases identical to TRBD1. V shed 2 bases, J shed 8 bases, and the junction held 4 bases outside the gene matches. CDR1 is LNHDA, CDR2 SQIVND, per germline (reference sequence). CDR3 length: 15 residues. CDR3 nucleotides: TGTGCCAGTAGTATACGGACAGGGGCAGATTCACCCCTCCACTTT. It translates to CASSIRTGADSPLHF.

The chain recombines TRBV29-1 with TRBJ1-2, with D possibly matching TRBD1 (5 bases). V was clipped by 3 bases and J by 4 bases, with 9 bases between them. The V gene's germline CDR1 is SQVTM and CDR2 ANQGSEA. This CDR3 has 12 amino acids. In nucleotides, the CDR3 is TGCAGCGTTGACAGGGTTGGCTATGGCTACACCTTC. Translating gives CSVDRVGYGYTF.

The rearrangement links TRBV5-6 to TRBJ1-2; TRBD1 might be the D (5 bases). This CDR3 is built from 12 residues. V shed 1 base and J shed 7 bases, with 8 bases lying between them. From germline, CDR1 is SGHDT and CDR2 YYEEEE. The CDR3 nucleotides read TGTGCCAGCAGCTTGTGGGGGTCTGGCTACACCTTC. It encodes CASSLWGSGYTF.

The rearrangement joins TRBV12-5 to TRBJ2-1; weak D call: TRBD1 (5 bases). The germline CDR1 and CDR2 sequences are LGHNT and FRNRAP. Trimming cost V 0 bases and J 7 bases, with 19 bases left between them. This CDR3 has 17 residues. CDR3 DNA: TGTGCTAGTGGTTTGGTACTTGGGGTTGCAGGGATGAATGAGCAGTTCTTC. It yields the protein CASGLVLGVAGMNEQFF.